These 19 T cell receptor beta chains came from one sample sequenced in a study of blood T cell repertoires in COVID-19. Some clones are missing from TCRdb's copy, which holds only in-frame ones; the method was immunoSEQ multiplex PCR. This table holds roughly 190,000 clones, 84% found once. The sequenced sample was peripheral blood. The receptors derive from a man aged 30-40 years with active or convalescent COVID-19.

The chain recombines TRBV7-3 with TRBJ2-5; 7 bases align to TRBD2. The CDR3 sequence is 13 residues long. Germline CDR1 is SGHTA and CDR2 is FQGTGA. Losses at the gene ends were 5 bases for V and 1 base for J; bases not matched to a gene: 1. The CDR3 region has the DNA TGTGCCAGCAGCGCTAGCGGCCAAGAGACCCAGTACTTC. Translation: CASSASGQETQYF.

The V and J genes are TRBV7-9 and TRBJ1-3, with no clear D. Germline CDR1 and CDR2: SEHNR and FQNEAQ (reference sequence). V was shortened by 4 bases and J by 4 bases, with 17 bases between the two germline ends. The CDR3 extends over 16 amino acids. The CDR3: CASSSPGAPSGNTIYF. The CDR3 DNA reads TGTGCCAGCAGCTCCCCCGGAGCCCCTTCGGGAAACACCATATATTTT.

V gene TRBV23-1 combines with J gene TRBJ2-7; tentative D call: TRBD1 (6 bases). TRBV23-1 is noted as an ORF with a role that remains uncertain. This CDR3 has 14 residues. Trimming took off 4 bases at V and 6 bases at J, with 16 bases between the two ends. The CDR3 DNA follows: TGCGCCAGCAGTCTCAACCCAATAGGGGGCGAGCAGTACTTC. This codes for CASSLNPIGGEQYF.

V gene TRBV9 combines with J gene TRBJ1-6, with 8 bases that match TRBD1. Looked up from germline, CDR1 is SGDLS and CDR2 is YYNGEE. This CDR3 is 15 amino acids long. Trimming cost V 0 bases and J 13 bases; bases outside gene matches: 9. CDR3 in amino acids: CASSVEGTGHMPLHF. For the CDR3, the DNA is TGTGCCAGCAGCGTAGAAGGGACAGGACACATGCCCCTCCACTTT.

The chain joins TRBV23-1 to TRBJ1-5; 7 bases map to TRBD1. TRBV23-1 counts as an open reading frame of uncertain function. The CDR3 extends over 15 amino acids. V lost 5 bases and J lost 0; bases outside the gene matches: 4. This CDR3 reads CASSLTGASNQPQHF. As DNA, the CDR3 is TGCGCCAGCAGTTTAACAGGGGCTAGCAATCAGCCCCAGCATTTT.

The chain recombines TRBV12-3 or TRBV12-4 with TRBJ1-1, with 7 bases identical to TRBD1. With 6 bases clipped from V and 4 bases from J, the junction kept 5 bases outside the gene matches. The CDR3 length is 13 residues. The DNA of the CDR3 is TGTGCCAGCAGGGCCCAGGGGGGCACTGAAGCTTTCTTT. This translates into CASRAQGGTEAFF.

This clone was detected only once. This chain links TRBV5-1 with TRBJ2-7; 7 bases agree with TRBD1. Germline V CDR1 and CDR2: SGHRS, YFSETQ. The CDR3 runs to 13 residues. With 0 bases clipped from V and 5 bases from J, the junction kept 2 bases outside the gene matches. DNA for the CDR3: TGCGCCAGCAGCTTGGCTACAGGGGACGAGCAGTACTTC. This translates into CASSLATGDEQYF.

The gene calls are TRBV29-1 and TRBJ1-1; D gene uncertain. CDR3 length: 11 amino acids. V was pared by 7 bases and J by 0 bases, with 6 bases between. Germline CDR1 SQVTM, CDR2 ANQGSEA. The CDR3 loop reads CSGYLNTEAFF. DNA of the CDR3: TGCAGCGGGTACTTGAACACTGAAGCTTTCTTT.

The chain is built from TRBV25-1 and TRBJ2-7, with 7 positions matching TRBD2. The germline CDR1 and CDR2 sequences are MGHDK and SYGVNS. The V gene end was trimmed by 2 bases and the J gene end by 0 bases; junction bases not matched to a gene: 4. CDR3 length equals 15 residues. The CDR3 loop reads CASSEGAGDSYEQYV. The CDR3 nucleotides are TGTGCCAGCAGTGAAGGGGCGGGGGACTCCTACGAGCAGTACGTC.

This clone was counted a few times. The gene calls are TRBV11-2 and TRBJ1-2; unclear D gene. The CDR3 contains 12 residues. Deletions cut 1 base from V and 8 bases from J, with 8 bases between. In germline, CDR1 is SGHAT, CDR2 FQNNGV. CDR3 protein: CASSLGGWGYTF. The CDR3 DNA reads as TGTGCCAGCAGCTTAGGAGGATGGGGCTACACCTTC.

This sequence joins TRBV5-1 and TRBJ2-5, with 7 bases lining up with TRBD1. The CDR3 sequence is 13 residues long. J gave up 4 bases and V 0 bases, and 0 bases lay outside the gene matches. Germline values: CDR1 SGHRS, CDR2 YFSETQ. DNA of the CDR3: TGCGCCAGCAGCTTGGCAGGGGGAGAGACCCAGTACTTC. Residues: CASSLAGGETQYF.

This rearrangement joins TRBV19 to TRBJ1-5, with no clear D. The V end was cut by 3 bases, the J end by 0 bases, with 9 bases between. The CDR3 totals 15 residues. From germline, CDR1 is LNHDA and CDR2 SQIVND (reference sequence). CDR3 loop: CASSIIDYSNQPQHF. The CDR3 nucleotides are TGTGCCAGTAGTATTATCGACTATAGCAATCAGCCCCAGCATTTT.

This clone was detected a few times. The chain uses TRBV4-1 and TRBJ1-3; D gene ambiguous. Trimming took 1 base from V and 0 from J, leaving 10 bases between them. Germline V gives CDR1 MGHRA, CDR2 YSYEKL. This CDR3 comprises 16 residues. This chain's CDR3 is CASSQVSINSGNTIYF. The CDR3 nucleotides read TGCGCCAGCAGCCAAGTCAGTATCAACTCTGGAAACACCATATATTTT.

The chain is built from TRBV6-4 and TRBJ2-1; D might be TRBD1 (5 bases). The germline V gene has CDR1 MRHNA and CDR2 SNTAGT. The V and J ends lost 0 bases and 0 bases respectively, with 12 bases between them. The CDR3 is 17 residues long. CDR3 nucleotides: TGTGCCAGCAGTGACTCCCCTCGTGGGGCCTCCTACAATGAGCAGTTCTTC. Its translation: CASSDSPRGASYNEQFF.

The V and J genes are TRBV7-9 and TRBJ1-5; D is perhaps TRBD1 (5 bases). The CDR3 runs to 15 residues. V was clipped by 1 base and J by 6 bases, with 13 bases between them. CDR1 is SEHNR and CDR2 is FQNEAQ in the germline V gene (reference sequence). The CDR3 spells CASSLVGGLGQPQHF. CDR3 DNA: TGTGCCAGCAGCTTAGTCGGGGGTTTGGGTCAGCCCCAGCATTTT.

The J gene is TRBJ1-6, the V gene TRBV9; TRBD1 agrees at 9 bases. This CDR3 has 17 amino acids. Per the germline V gene, CDR1 is SGDLS and CDR2 is YYNGEE. J was trimmed by 5 bases and V by 3 bases; bases with no gene match: 9. The CDR3 sequence is CASSGTGALINNSPLHF. The CDR3 bases are TGTGCCAGCAGCGGGACAGGGGCGCTAATAAATAATTCACCCCTCCACTTT.

J is TRBJ2-5 and V is TRBV6-4, with a possible D match to TRBD1 (6 bases). V lost 4 bases and J lost 4, with 25 bases in between. Germline V gene sequence: CDR1 MRHNA, CDR2 SNTAGT. The CDR3 spans 18 residues. The CDR3 here is CASSVPTEGHKDGETQYF. In nucleotides, the CDR3 is TGTGCCAGCAGTGTCCCGACCGAGGGACACAAGGACGGAGAGACCCAGTACTTC.

The chain couples TRBV30 to TRBJ1-3; D is uncertain. Germline V CDR1 and CDR2: GTSNPN, SVGIG (reference sequence). V lost 3 bases to trimming and J lost 5 bases, with 11 bases between them. The CDR3 totals 13 residues. The CDR3 DNA reads as TGTGCCTGGAGGGCCGGCGGAAGAAACACCATATATTTT. Protein: CAWRAGGRNTIYF.

The V gene is TRBV4-1, the J gene TRBJ2-3; 15 bases fit TRBD2. Germline V lookup: CDR1 MGHRA, CDR2 YSYEKL. This CDR3 has 20 amino acids. V lost 4 bases to trimming and J lost 3 bases; unmatched junction nucleotides: 14. CDR3 nucleotide sequence: TGCGCCAGCAGCCTCAGATTAGGACTAGCGGGAGGGGGAGAAACAGATACGCAGTATTTT. Protein product: CASSLRLGLAGGGETDTQYF.